The 11 T cell receptor beta chains listed next were all sequenced from one sample in a study of CD8+ T cells in alopecia areata. It was cDNA, reverse transcribed from extracted RNA, that served as the sequencing template. The repertoire was sequenced with immunoSEQ multiplex PCR; TCRdb's copy has only in-frame clones and lacks some. The table has 170,000 or so clones, approximately 56% seen once; the top ten hold about 15%. Material: CD4+ T cells sorted from blood, obtained at week 0. The receptors were gathered from a human donor with alopecia areata.

This clone was counted only a few times. The chain carries TRBV7-2 and TRBJ2-7, with no clear D. The V gene's germline CDR1 is SGHTA and CDR2 FQGNSA. CDR3 size: 17 residues. Trimming took 2 bases from V and 3 from J, leaving 20 bases between them. The CDR3 DNA is TGTGCCAGCAGCTTACAAGTTAGCAGTAACCTTGGCTACGAGCAGTACTTC. Residues: CASSLQVSSNLGYEQYF.

The chain links TRBV6-4 to TRBJ1-2; tentatively, D is TRBD1 (5 bases). The ends were cut back, 2 bases at V and 5 bases at J, with 12 bases in the middle. The CDR3 has 14 amino acids. Germline CDR1 reads MRHNA; CDR2 reads SNTAGT. This CDR3 reads CASSDGRQGYGYTF. DNA of the CDR3: TGTGCCAGCAGTGACGGAAGGCAGGGTTATGGCTACACCTTC.

This clone has just a few counts. The V and J genes are TRBV5-1 and TRBJ1-6, with 8 bases fitting TRBD1. CDR1 is SGHRS and CDR2 is YFSETQ in the germline V gene. CDR3 size: 16 residues. Unmatched junction bases numbered 14, after V lost 4 bases and J lost 11 bases. Here the CDR3 reads CASSLDGQGEGAPLHF. The CDR3 region has the DNA TGCGCCAGCAGCCTGGACGGACAGGGTGAAGGGGCACCCCTCCACTTT.

This clone was recorded a few times. The V gene is TRBV27, the J gene TRBJ2-6, with D uncertain. This CDR3 region has 15 residues. Germline CDR1 MNHEY, CDR2 SMNVEV (reference sequence). V was shortened by 5 bases and J by 0 bases, with 8 bases between the two germline ends. The CDR3 spells CASSPSTSGANVLTF. The DNA for the CDR3 is TGTGCCAGCAGTCCATCTACCTCTGGGGCCAACGTCCTGACTTTC.

V gene TRBV29-1 combines with J gene TRBJ1-2; possible D gene TRBD1, 6 bases. Germline-derived CDR1 and CDR2 are SQVTM and ANQGSEA. Trimming took 6 bases from V and 7 from J, leaving 12 bases between them. CDR3 length: 11 residues. In nucleotides, the CDR3 is TGCAGCGTGGGCAGGGGAAGTGGCTACACCTTC. It translates to CSVGRGSGYTF.

The V and J genes are TRBV29-1 and TRBJ2-7, with a possible D match to TRBD1 (6 bases). The germline gives CDR1 SQVTM, CDR2 ANQGSEA. Trimming stripped 7 bases from V and 6 bases from J, with 19 bases between. This CDR3 has 13 amino acids. CDR3 loop: CSGSNRDGGEQYF. CDR3 DNA: TGCAGCGGGTCCAACAGGGACGGTGGCGAGCAGTACTTC.

The J gene is TRBJ1-6, the V gene TRBV4-2; D not resolved. Between the trimmed V and J ends, which lost 0 bases and 15 bases, there was a span of 24 bases. Germline assignment: CDR1 LGHNA and CDR2 YNFKEQ. The CDR3 loop spans 17 amino acids. The CDR3 protein is CASSQDGRLPPVVGLHF. The CDR3 DNA sequence: TGTGCCAGCAGCCAAGACGGCAGGCTTCCCCCAGTTGTGGGCCTCCACTTT.

Here the CDR3 reads CASSQDPTGNYGYTF. For the CDR3, the DNA is TGTGCCAGCAGCCAAGACCCAACGGGTAACTATGGCTACACCTTC. V and J are TRBV4-2 and TRBJ1-2; D unclear. Germline CDR1 reads LGHNA; CDR2 reads YNFKEQ. The V end was cut by 0 bases, the J end by 1 base, with 9 bases between. This CDR3 has 15 residues.

The chain recombines TRBV5-1 with TRBJ2-3; D uncertain. Trimming shortened V by 0 bases and J by 4 bases, and 9 bases separated the two germline ends. The CDR3 consists of 14 residues. Germline V gene sequence: CDR1 SGHRS, CDR2 YFSETQ. For the CDR3, the DNA is TGCGCCAGCAGCTTGGAGTTAAGATCAGATACGCAGTATTTT. Residues: CASSLELRSDTQYF.

V is TRBV30 and J is TRBJ2-1; D ambiguous. Trimming took 0 bases from V and 8 from J, leaving 5 bases between them. The CDR3 runs to 11 residues. CDR1 and CDR2 (germline): GTSNPN, SVGIG (reference sequence). The CDR3 region is CAWSVRHEQFF. DNA for the CDR3: TGTGCCTGGAGTGTTCGCCATGAGCAGTTCTTC. The full variable domain, rest sourced from reference TRBV30 and TRBJ2-1, is SQTIHQWPATLVQPVGSPLSLECTVEGTSNPNLYWYRQAAGRGLQLLFYSVGIGQISSEVPQNLSASRPQDRQFILSSKKLLLSDSGFYLCAWSVRHEQFFGPGTRLTVL.

The chain links TRBV30 to TRBJ1-2; 7 bases match TRBD1. Germline values: CDR1 GTSNPN, CDR2 SVGIG (reference sequence). Trimming cost V 3 bases and J 2 bases; bases outside gene matches: 9. The CDR3 is 15 amino acids. This CDR3 is CAWSLTGLPNYGYTF. Here the CDR3 DNA reads TGTGCCTGGAGCCTGACAGGGCTGCCCAACTATGGCTACACCTTC.